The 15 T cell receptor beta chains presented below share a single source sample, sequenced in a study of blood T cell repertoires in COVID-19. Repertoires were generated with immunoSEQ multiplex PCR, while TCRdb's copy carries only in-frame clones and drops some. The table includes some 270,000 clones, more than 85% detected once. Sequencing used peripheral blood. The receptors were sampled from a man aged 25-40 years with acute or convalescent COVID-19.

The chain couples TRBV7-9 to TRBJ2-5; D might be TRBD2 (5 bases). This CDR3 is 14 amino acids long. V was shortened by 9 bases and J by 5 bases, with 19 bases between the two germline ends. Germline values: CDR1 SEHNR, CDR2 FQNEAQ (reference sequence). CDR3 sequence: CASNPRDREETQYF. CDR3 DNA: TGTGCCAGTAACCCTCGGGATCGTGAGGAGACCCAGTACTTC.

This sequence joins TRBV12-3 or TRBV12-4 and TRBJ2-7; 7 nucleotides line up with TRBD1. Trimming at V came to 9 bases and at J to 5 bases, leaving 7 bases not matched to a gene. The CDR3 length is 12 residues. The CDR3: CARTGFLNEQYF. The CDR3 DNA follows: TGTGCCAGGACAGGGTTCCTCAACGAGCAGTACTTC.

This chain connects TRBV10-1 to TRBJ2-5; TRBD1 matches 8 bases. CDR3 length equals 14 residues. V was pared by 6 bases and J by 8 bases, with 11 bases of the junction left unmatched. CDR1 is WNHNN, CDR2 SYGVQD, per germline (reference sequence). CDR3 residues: CASSRTGSQDTQYF. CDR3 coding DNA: TGCGCCAGCAGCAGGACAGGGTCCCAGGATACCCAGTACTTC.

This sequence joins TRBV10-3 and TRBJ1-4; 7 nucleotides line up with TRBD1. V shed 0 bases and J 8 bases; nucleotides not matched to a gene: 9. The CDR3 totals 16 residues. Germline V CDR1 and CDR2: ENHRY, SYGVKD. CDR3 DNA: TGTGCCATCAGTGAGTCGGGATACAGGGGAAGAGAAAAACTGTTTTTT. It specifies CAISESGYRGREKLFF.

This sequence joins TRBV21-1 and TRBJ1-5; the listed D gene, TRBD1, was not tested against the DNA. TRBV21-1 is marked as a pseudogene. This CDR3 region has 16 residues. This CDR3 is CASSNRNIVGGQPQHF. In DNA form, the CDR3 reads TGTGCCAGCAGCAACAGGAACATTGTAGGGGGTCAGCCCCAGCATTTT.

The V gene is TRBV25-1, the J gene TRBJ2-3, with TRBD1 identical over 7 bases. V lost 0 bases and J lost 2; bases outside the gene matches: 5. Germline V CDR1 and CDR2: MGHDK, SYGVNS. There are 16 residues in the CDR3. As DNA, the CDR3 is TGTGCCAGCAGTGAATATCCGGGACAGAACACAGATACGCAGTATTTT. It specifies CASSEYPGQNTDTQYF.

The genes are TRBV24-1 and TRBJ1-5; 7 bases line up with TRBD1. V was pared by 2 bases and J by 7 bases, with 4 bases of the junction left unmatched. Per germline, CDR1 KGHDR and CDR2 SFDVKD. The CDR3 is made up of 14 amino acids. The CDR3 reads CATSDSTGLQPQHF. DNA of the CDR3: TGTGCCACCAGTGATTCGACAGGGTTACAGCCCCAGCATTTT.

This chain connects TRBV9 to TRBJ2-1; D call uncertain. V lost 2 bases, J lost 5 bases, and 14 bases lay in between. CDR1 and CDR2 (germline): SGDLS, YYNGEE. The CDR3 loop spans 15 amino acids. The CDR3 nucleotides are TGTGCCAGCAGCGTTGGGCCAGAAAGTAACAATGAGCAGTTCTTC. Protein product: CASSVGPESNNEQFF.

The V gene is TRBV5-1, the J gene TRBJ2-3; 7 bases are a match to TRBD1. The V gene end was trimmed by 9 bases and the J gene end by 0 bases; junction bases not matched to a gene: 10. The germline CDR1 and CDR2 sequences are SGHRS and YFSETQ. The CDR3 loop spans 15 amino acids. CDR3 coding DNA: TGCGCCACCTCGATCGGGACAGCTAGCACAGATACGCAGTATTTT. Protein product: CATSIGTASTDTQYF. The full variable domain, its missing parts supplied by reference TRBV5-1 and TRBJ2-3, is KAGVTQTPRYLIKTRGQQVTLSCSPISGHRSVSWYQQTPGQGLQFLFEYFSETQRNKGNFPGRFSGRQFSNSRSEMNVSTLELGDSALYLCATSIGTASTDTQYFGPGTRLTVL.

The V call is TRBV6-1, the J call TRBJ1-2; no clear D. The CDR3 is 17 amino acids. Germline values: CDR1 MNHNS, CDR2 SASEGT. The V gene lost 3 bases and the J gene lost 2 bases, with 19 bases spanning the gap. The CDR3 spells CASSDGSWASGNYGYTF. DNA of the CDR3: TGTGCCAGCAGTGACGGTTCGTGGGCGTCTGGAAACTATGGCTACACCTTC.

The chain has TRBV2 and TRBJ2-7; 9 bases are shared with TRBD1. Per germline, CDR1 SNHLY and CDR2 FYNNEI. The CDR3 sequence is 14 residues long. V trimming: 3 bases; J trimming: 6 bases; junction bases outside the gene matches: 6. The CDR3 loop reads CASSEVGQGTEQYF. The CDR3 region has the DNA TGTGCCAGCAGTGAGGTGGGACAGGGTACCGAGCAGTACTTC.

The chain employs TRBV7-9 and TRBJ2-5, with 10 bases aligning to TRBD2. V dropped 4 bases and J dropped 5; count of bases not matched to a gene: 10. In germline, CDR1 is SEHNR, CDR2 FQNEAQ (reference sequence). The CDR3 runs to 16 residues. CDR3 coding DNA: TGTGCCAGCAGCTGGGCCCAGCGGGGGGGTCCGGAGACCCAGTACTTC. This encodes CASSWAQRGGPETQYF.

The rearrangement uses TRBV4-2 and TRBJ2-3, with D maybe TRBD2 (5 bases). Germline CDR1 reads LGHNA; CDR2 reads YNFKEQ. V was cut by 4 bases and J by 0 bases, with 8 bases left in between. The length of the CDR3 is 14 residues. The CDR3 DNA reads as TGTGCCAGCAGCCCTGGGAGCAGCACAGATACGCAGTATTTT. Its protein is CASSPGSSTDTQYF.

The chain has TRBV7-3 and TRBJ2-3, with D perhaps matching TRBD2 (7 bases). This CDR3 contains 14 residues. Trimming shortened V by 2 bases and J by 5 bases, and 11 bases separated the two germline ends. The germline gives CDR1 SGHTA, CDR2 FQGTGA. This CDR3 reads CASSLGGAKDTQYF. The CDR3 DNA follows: TGTGCCAGCAGCTTAGGGGGGGCGAAAGATACGCAGTATTTT.

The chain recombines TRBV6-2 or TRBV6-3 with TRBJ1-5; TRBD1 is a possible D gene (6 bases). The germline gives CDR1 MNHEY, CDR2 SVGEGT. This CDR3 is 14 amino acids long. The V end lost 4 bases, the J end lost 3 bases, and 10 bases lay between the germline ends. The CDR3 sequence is CASSLSGANQPQHF. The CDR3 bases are TGTGCCAGCAGTTTATCAGGGGCCAATCAGCCCCAGCATTTT.